This T cell receptor beta chain was found in a study of shared clonotypes between healthy human individuals. Study overall: Samples came from a couple of female and three male donors aged 18 to 49.

From germline, CDR1 is MNHEY and CDR2 SMNVEV (reference sequence). The V gene lost 1 base and the J gene lost 5 bases, with 14 bases spanning the gap. The length of the CDR3 is 15 residues. Template for every sorted-subset replicate PCR totaled around 210 ng DNA, some 30,000 T cell genomes. Repertoires were generated with immunoSEQ multiplex PCR, while TCRdb's copy carries only in-frame clones and drops some. The data hold about 690,000 clones, with 80% to 95% observed a single time. This clone is a singleton in its sample. The rearrangement links TRBV27 to TRBJ1-1; D gene ambiguous. This clonotype originated in a man between 18 and 29 years old in good health. Some clones in this sample may be carry-over from other donors' samples. The source material was memory CD8+ T cells from PBMCs. The subset: CD45RO+ cells pooled with CCR7-negative TemRA cells. The CDR3 sequence: CASSLLGIGWTEAFF. CDR3 bases: TGTGCCAGCAGTTTATTGGGTATAGGGTGGACTGAAGCTTTCTTT.